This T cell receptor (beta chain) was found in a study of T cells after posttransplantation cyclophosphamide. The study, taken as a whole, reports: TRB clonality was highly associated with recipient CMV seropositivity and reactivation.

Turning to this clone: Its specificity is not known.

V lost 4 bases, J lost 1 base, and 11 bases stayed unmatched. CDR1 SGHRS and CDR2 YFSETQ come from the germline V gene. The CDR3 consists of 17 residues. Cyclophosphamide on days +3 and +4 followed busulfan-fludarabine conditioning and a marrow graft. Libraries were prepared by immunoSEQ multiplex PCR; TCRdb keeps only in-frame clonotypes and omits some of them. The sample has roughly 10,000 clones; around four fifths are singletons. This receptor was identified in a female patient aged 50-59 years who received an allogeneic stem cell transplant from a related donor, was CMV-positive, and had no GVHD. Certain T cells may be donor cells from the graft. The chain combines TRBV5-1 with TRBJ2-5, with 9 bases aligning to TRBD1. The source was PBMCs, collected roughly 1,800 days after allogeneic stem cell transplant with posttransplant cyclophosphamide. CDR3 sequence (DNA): TGCGCCAGCAGCCCGGCGGACAGGGGTAGGATCCAAGAGACCCAGTACTTC. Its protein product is CASSPADRGRIQETQYF.